This T cell receptor beta chain was sequenced during a study of vaccination and CD4 T cells after COVID-19. Cultured CD4+ T-cell DNA underwent Oncomine TCR Beta short-read sequencing. Via MiXCR, TCRdb re-called the PCR reads, giving one row per CDR3 protein. The sample consists of about 15,000 distinct CDR3 sequences, roughly 62% of them appearing once. A word on this clonotype: No antigen is known for it.

V was cut by 1 base and J by 5 bases, with 8 bases left in between. The CDR3 runs to 13 residues. Germline CDR1 reads SEHNR; CDR2 reads FQNEAQ (reference sequence). Treatment defined: approximately nine-day PBMC culture with coronavirus spike peptide pools or control peptides (ViraFEST assay). This sample comprised CD4+ T cells from blood, cultured in vitro, obtained after SARS-CoV-2 vaccination. J is TRBJ1-1 and V is TRBV7-9; D possibly corresponds to TRBD1 (5 bases). The TCR originated in a human donor who had recovered from COVID-19. The CDR3 sequence is CASSLVGVTEAFF. CDR3 in DNA: TGTGCCAGCAGCTTAGTAGGGGTGACTGAAGCTTTCTTT.